This is a list of T cell receptor beta chains from one sample in a study of graft-versus-host responses after intestinal transplantation. Antigens of these TCRs are unknown. This table comes from immunoSEQ multiplex PCR, and its TCRdb copy is limited to in-frame clones, with some not included. This sample yields some 40,000 clones, of which approximately 93% are seen a single time; 21% belongs to the top ten. This specimen consisted of unstimulated CD8+ T cells sorted from spleen or lymph node cells, obtained before transplant. These receptors originate from a human donor who was the organ donor for an intestinal transplant. CDR3s include the opening cysteine and the closing phenylalanine or tryptophan. D genes are given only for firm matches. The size field is filled for only some rows; it gives once, few, many or a size class.

D: NA
V: TRBV7-9
J: TRBJ2-6
size: NA
DNA: TGTGCCAGCAGCCTGGTGGTATACCATGACAAAAGTCGGGCCAACGTCCTGACTTTC
CDR3: CASSLVVYHDKSRANVLTF

D: NA
V: TRBV7-2
J: TRBJ1-6
size: NA
DNA: TGTGCCAGCAGCTTAGGGAACAGTCGATCACCCCTCCACTTT
CDR3: CASSLGNSRSPLHF

D: NA
V: TRBV28
J: TRBJ2-2
size: NA
DNA: TGTGCCAGCAGTTTATTTCGGACTACCCCCAGGACCGGGGAGCTGTTTTTT
CDR3: CASSLFRTTPRTGELFF

D: TRBD2
V: TRBV28
J: TRBJ2-2
size: NA
DNA: TGTGCCAGCAGGACGGGACTAGCGGTGAACACCGGGGAGCTGTTTTTT
CDR3: CASRTGLAVNTGELFF

D: NA
V: TRBV27
J: TRBJ2-7
size: NA
DNA: TGTGCCAGCAGTCAAGGTGTGGGGTACCCCTACGAGCAGTACTTC
CDR3: CASSQGVGYPYEQYF

D: TRBD2
V: TRBV4-3
J: TRBJ2-1
size: NA
DNA: TGCGCCAGCAGCCAAGCCTCGGGAGGGAGGGCCCTCTACAATGAGCAGTTCTTC
CDR3: CASSQASGGRALYNEQFF

D: NA
V: TRBV11-2
J: TRBJ2-1
size: NA
DNA: TGTGCCAGCAGCCTTAGCGGCAATGAGCAGTTCTTC
CDR3: CASSLSGNEQFF

D: TRBD2
V: TRBV2
J: TRBJ2-3
size: NA
DNA: TGTGCCAGCAGTTTCCCTAGCGGAGCCACAGATACGCAGTATTTT
CDR3: CASSFPSGATDTQYF

D: NA
V: TRBV28
J: TRBJ1-4
size: NA
DNA: TGTGCCAGCAGTTTATCAGGGCCCCCCTCTAATGAAAAACTGTTTTTT
CDR3: CASSLSGPPSNEKLFF

D: TRBD2
V: TRBV9
J: TRBJ2-3
size: NA
DNA: TGTGCCAGCAGCGCTAGCGGGAGGACAGATACGCAGTATTTT
CDR3: CASSASGRTDTQYF

D: TRBD2
V: TRBV6-1
J: TRBJ2-7
size: NA
DNA: TGTGCCAGCAGTGAAGGTAGACTAGCGGACTTCTACGAGCAGTACTTC
CDR3: CASSEGRLADFYEQYF

D: TRBD2
V: TRBV5-6
J: TRBJ2-7
size: NA
DNA: TGTGCCAGCAGACTAGCGGGAGCCGGAGAGCAGTACTTC
CDR3: CASRLAGAGEQYF

D: NA
V: TRBV5-8
J: TRBJ2-1
size: NA
DNA: TGTGCCAGCAGCTTGGCCGGGTTTTTTGAGCAGTTCTTC
CDR3: CASSLAGFFEQFF

D: NA
V: TRBV2
J: TRBJ1-1
size: NA
DNA: TGTGCCAGCAGGGGGGGGACTGAAGCTTTCTTT
CDR3: CASRGGTEAFF

D: TRBD2
V: TRBV4-1
J: TRBJ2-5
size: NA
DNA: TGCGCCAGCAGCCAATCGCCCGGATGGGGGGGTGAAGAGACCCAGTACTTC
CDR3: CASSQSPGWGGEETQYF

D: NA
V: TRBV27
J: TRBJ2-1
size: NA
DNA: TGTGCCAGCAGTAACGACGCCTACAATGAGCAGTTCTTC
CDR3: CASSNDAYNEQFF

D: NA
V: TRBV19
J: TRBJ2-1
size: NA
DNA: TGTGCCAGTCGGTTGGCGGGACCCGGCAATGAGCAGTTCTTC
CDR3: CASRLAGPGNEQFF

D: TRBD1
V: TRBV7-6
J: TRBJ2-3
size: NA
DNA: TGTGCCAGCAGCTTGAGACAGGGGCACAGCACAGATACGCAGTATTTT
CDR3: CASSLRQGHSTDTQYF

D: TRBD2
V: TRBV28
J: TRBJ2-1
size: once
DNA: TGTGCCAGCAGTTTGCCGGGACTAGCGGGAGGTGTGGAGCAGTTCTTC
CDR3: CASSLPGLAGGVEQFF

D: TRBD2
V: TRBV4-3
J: TRBJ2-3
size: NA
DNA: TGCGCCAGCAGCCCTACTCGACTAGCGGGAGGGTCTCCAGATACGCAGTATTTT
CDR3: CASSPTRLAGGSPDTQYF

D: TRBD2
V: TRBV4-2
J: TRBJ2-7
size: NA
DNA: TGTGCCAGCAGCCAAGTGATAGCGGGAGGGCCAACTAGCGAGCAGTACTTC
CDR3: CASSQVIAGGPTSEQYF

D: TRBD1
V: TRBV5-1
J: TRBJ1-2
size: NA
DNA: TGCGCCAGCAGCGAAGGGACAGCCCTTCCTCCTTATGGCTACACCTTC
CDR3: CASSEGTALPPYGYTF

D: NA
V: TRBV4-3
J: TRBJ1-5
size: NA
DNA: TGCGCCAGCAGCCAGGGACGGGAAACGGGACAGCCCCAGCATTTT
CDR3: CASSQGRETGQPQHF

D: NA
V: TRBV30
J: TRBJ1-3
size: NA
DNA: TGTGCCTGGAAATTCCCGGCTGGAAACACCATATATTTT
CDR3: CAWKFPAGNTIYF

D: NA
V: TRBV5-1
J: TRBJ2-1
size: NA
DNA: TGCGCCAGCAGCTTGGGACGGGAGTATGAGCAGTTCTTC
CDR3: CASSLGREYEQFF

D: NA
V: TRBV7-6
J: TRBJ2-5
size: NA
DNA: TGTGCCAGCAGCCAAGGGGAGACCCAGTACTTC
CDR3: CASSQGETQYF

D: NA
V: TRBV6-5
J: TRBJ2-7
size: NA
DNA: TGTGCCAGCGGTTTACCGGGGGCCTACGAGCAGTACTTC
CDR3: CASGLPGAYEQYF

D: NA
V: TRBV6-6
J: TRBJ2-3
size: NA
DNA: TGTGCCAGCAGTTATCCGTCGTCCACAGATACGCAGTATTTT
CDR3: CASSYPSSTDTQYF

D: NA
V: TRBV29-1
J: TRBJ1-1
size: once
DNA: TGCAGCGCTACCACAGGGTGGGGCACTGAAGCTTTCTTT
CDR3: CSATTGWGTEAFF

D: NA
V: TRBV7-2
J: TRBJ2-5
size: NA
DNA: TGTGCCAGCAGGCCATCTAGCCGGGAGACCCAGTACTTC
CDR3: CASRPSSRETQYF

D: NA
V: TRBV7-3
J: TRBJ2-5
size: NA
DNA: TGTGCCAGCAGCCCGCGTGGGGGCTTAGAGACCCAGTACTTC
CDR3: CASSPRGGLETQYF

D: TRBD1
V: TRBV7-2
J: TRBJ1-2
size: NA
DNA: TGTGCCAGCAGCTTCTTGACAGGGGAGGGCTACACCTTC
CDR3: CASSFLTGEGYTF

D: TRBD1
V: TRBV10-3
J: TRBJ2-5
size: NA
DNA: TGTGCCATCAGTGAAAGGGGGACAGGGGGCGGAGAGACCCAGTACTTC
CDR3: CAISERGTGGGETQYF

D: NA
V: TRBV5-6
J: TRBJ2-5
size: NA
DNA: TGTGCCAGCAGCTTGGGGCGGGAGACCCAGTACTTC
CDR3: CASSLGRETQYF

D: NA
V: TRBV27
J: TRBJ2-7
size: NA
DNA: TGTGCCAGCAGTTTACGGGTCGACAGCTCCTACGAGCAGTACTTC
CDR3: CASSLRVDSSYEQYF

D: TRBD2
V: TRBV11-2
J: TRBJ2-5
size: NA
DNA: TGTGCCAGCAGCTTGTTCGCGGGAGGGCCAGCGGACCAAGAGACCCAGTACTTC
CDR3: CASSLFAGGPADQETQYF